The entry below describes one T cell receptor (beta chain). These data originate in a study of cytomegalovirus exposure and HLA in healthy donors. Using immunoSEQ multiplex PCR, the repertoire was profiled, and TCRdb retains in-frame clones only, with some absent. The sample contains 150,000 to 200,000 clones, more than 75% of which appear only once. The clonotype comes from a young man in good health and CMV-seropositive. Sequenced input: PBMCs.

CDR3 nucleotide sequence: TGTGCCAGTAGTACACAGGGATCGGAGTTTTATGGCTACACCTTC. Translated, it gives CASSTQGSEFYGYTF. The rearrangement uses TRBV19 and TRBJ1-2, with D perhaps matching TRBD1 (6 bases). The V gene lost 4 bases and the J gene lost 5 bases, with 17 bases spanning the gap. Germline values: CDR1 LNHDA, CDR2 SQIVND (reference sequence). This CDR3 region has 15 residues.